Listed here is a single T cell receptor beta chain. This entry belongs to a study of T cell changes during pregnancy in multiple sclerosis. CDR1 is MDHEN, CDR2 SYDVKM, per germline. Losses at the gene ends were 4 bases for V and 9 bases for J; bases not matched to a gene: 7. This CDR3 has 14 amino acids. Clones were sequenced by immunoSEQ multiplex PCR, and TCRdb holds only the in-frame ones, with some missing. The repertoire holds almost 95,000 clones, with more than 90% as singletons. The rearrangement links TRBV28 to TRBJ2-4; 9 bases fit TRBD2. The sequencing used peripheral blood, collected in the first trimester of pregnancy. The clonotype originates from a female donor with multiple sclerosis, enrolled in a pregnancy study. CDR3 coding DNA: TGTGCCAGCAGTTCCCTAGCGGGACTGGCCATTCAGTACTTC. It is translated as CASSSLAGLAIQYF.